This T cell receptor beta chain was captured by sequencing in a study of cytomegalovirus exposure and HLA in healthy donors. The CDR3 loop spans 14 amino acids. V dropped 5 bases and J dropped 0; count of bases not matched to a gene: 4. The germline CDR1 and CDR2 sequences are SEHNR and FQNEAQ (reference sequence). Study-level points and caveats: V- and J-gene trimming of TCR beta was linked (in a later analysis) to a missense DCLRE1C variant.

In regard to this clone: The target antigen is unknown.

The PCR was carried out with 60 Vbeta primers and 13 Jbeta primers. Assay used: immunoSEQ multiplex PCR; TCRdb lists only in-frame clones, some missing. The sample holds about 150,000 clones, 80% seen once. The genes are TRBV7-9 and TRBJ2-7, with TRBD1 matching 7 bases. The clonotype comes from a woman aged 40-49 years in good health and CMV-seropositive. Sequenced input: PBMCs. The CDR3 loop is CASSKDRSSYEQYF. CDR3 DNA: TGTGCCAGCAGCAAGGACAGGAGCTCCTACGAGCAGTACTTC. Using reference TRBV7-9 and TRBJ2-7 for the parts outside the CDR3, the full variable domain is DTGVSQNPRHKITKRGQNVTFRCDPISEHNRLYWYRQTLGQGPEFLTYFQNEAQLEKSRLLSDRFSAERPKGSFSTLEIQRTEQGDSAMYLCASSKDRSSYEQYFGPGTRLTVT.